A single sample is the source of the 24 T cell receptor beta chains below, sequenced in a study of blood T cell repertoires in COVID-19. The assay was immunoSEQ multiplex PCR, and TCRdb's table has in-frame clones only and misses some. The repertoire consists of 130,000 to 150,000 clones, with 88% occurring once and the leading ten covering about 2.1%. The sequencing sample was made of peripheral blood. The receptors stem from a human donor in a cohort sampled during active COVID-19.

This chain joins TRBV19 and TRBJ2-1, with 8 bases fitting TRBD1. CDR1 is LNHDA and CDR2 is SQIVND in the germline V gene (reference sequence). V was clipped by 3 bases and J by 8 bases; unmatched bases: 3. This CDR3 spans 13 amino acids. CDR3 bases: TGTGCCAGTAGTATGGACAGGGCACATGAGCAGTTCTTC. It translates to CASSMDRAHEQFF.

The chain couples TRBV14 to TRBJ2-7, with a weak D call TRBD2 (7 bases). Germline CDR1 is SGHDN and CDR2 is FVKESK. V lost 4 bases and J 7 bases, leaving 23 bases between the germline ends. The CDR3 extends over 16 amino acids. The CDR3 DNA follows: TGTGCCAGCAGCCGCCTAGGCCGAGAGGGGGGGGAGGAGCAGTACTTC. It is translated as CASSRLGREGGEEQYF.

Here the CDR3 DNA reads TGCGCCAGCAGCTTGGACAGGGGGTACGAGCAGTACTTC. Its protein product is CASSLDRGYEQYF. The genes are TRBV5-1 and TRBJ2-7, with 8 bases identical to TRBD1. Germline V CDR1 and CDR2: SGHRS, YFSETQ. This CDR3 is built from 13 residues. J lost 4 bases, V lost 0 bases, and 0 bases had no gene match.

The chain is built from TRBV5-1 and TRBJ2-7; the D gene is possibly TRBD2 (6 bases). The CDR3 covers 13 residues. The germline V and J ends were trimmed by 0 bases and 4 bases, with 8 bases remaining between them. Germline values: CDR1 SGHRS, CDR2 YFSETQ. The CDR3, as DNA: TGCGCCAGCAGCTTGGTTCGGGAGTACGAGCAGTACTTC. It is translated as CASSLVREYEQYF.

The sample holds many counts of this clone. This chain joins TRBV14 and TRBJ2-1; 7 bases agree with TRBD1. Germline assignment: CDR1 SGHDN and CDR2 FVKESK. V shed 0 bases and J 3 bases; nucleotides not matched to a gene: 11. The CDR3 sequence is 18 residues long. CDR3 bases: TGTGCCAGCAGCCAAGAGTTGGGACATTGGACAGGCTACAATGAGCAGTTCTTC. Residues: CASSQELGHWTGYNEQFF.

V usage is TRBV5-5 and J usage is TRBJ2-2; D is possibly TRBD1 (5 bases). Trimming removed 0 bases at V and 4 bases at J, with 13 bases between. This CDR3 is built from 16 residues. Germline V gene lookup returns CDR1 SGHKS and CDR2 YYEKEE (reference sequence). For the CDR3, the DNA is TGTGCCAGCAGCTTGGTCGCTGGACACCTCACCGGGGAGCTGTTTTTT. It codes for CASSLVAGHLTGELFF.

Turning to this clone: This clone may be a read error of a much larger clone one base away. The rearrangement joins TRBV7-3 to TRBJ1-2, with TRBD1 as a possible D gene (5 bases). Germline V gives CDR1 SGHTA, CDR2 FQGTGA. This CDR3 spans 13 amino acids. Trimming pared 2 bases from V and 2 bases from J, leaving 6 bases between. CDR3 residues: CASSLAGNYGYTF. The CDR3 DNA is TGTGCCAGCAGCTTAGCAGGGAACTATGGCTACACCTTC.

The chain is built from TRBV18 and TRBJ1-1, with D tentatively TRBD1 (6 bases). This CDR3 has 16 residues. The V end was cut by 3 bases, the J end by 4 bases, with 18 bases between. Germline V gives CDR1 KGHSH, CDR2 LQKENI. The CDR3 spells CASSPGDQGRGTEAFF. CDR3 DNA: TGTGCCAGCTCACCGGGGGACCAGGGGCGCGGCACTGAAGCTTTCTTT.

CDR3: CSVVLAVEETQYF. The CDR3 DNA follows: TGCAGCGTTGTATTGGCAGTTGAAGAGACCCAGTACTTC. The chain carries TRBV29-1 and TRBJ2-5; D is undetermined. The CDR3 contains 13 residues. V was clipped by 4 bases and J by 3 bases, with 12 bases between them. Germline V gene sequence: CDR1 SQVTM, CDR2 ANQGSEA.

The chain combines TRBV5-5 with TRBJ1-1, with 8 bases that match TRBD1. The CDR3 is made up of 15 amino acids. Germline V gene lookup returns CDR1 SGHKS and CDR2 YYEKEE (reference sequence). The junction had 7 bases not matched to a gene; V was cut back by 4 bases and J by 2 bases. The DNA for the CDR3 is TGTGCCAGCAGCAACGACAGGGGTCGTAACACTGAAGCTTTCTTT. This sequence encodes CASSNDRGRNTEAFF.

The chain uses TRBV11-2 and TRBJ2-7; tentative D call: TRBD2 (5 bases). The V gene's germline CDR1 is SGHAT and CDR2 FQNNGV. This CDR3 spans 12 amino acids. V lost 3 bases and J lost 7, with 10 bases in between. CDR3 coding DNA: TGTGCCAGCAGCTTGGACCGGGGAGAGCAGTACTTC. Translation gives CASSLDRGEQYF.

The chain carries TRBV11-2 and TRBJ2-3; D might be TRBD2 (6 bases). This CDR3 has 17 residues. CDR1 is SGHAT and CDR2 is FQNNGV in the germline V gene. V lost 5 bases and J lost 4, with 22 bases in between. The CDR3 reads CASSPVGSGLDSDTQYF. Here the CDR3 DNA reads TGTGCCAGCAGCCCAGTAGGGTCGGGACTGGACTCAGATACGCAGTATTTT.

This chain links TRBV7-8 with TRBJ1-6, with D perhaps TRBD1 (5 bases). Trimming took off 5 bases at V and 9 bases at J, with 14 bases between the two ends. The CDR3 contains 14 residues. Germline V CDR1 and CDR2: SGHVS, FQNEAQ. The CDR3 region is CASSTRDWGSPLHF. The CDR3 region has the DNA TGTGCCAGCAGCACCCGGGACTGGGGTTCACCCCTCCACTTT.

In DNA, the CDR3 is TGTGCCAGCAGCGTAGCGGGGTTCACAGATACGCAGTATTTT. Residues: CASSVAGFTDTQYF. The V and J genes are TRBV9 and TRBJ2-3, with D tentatively TRBD2 (5 bases). The V end lost 0 bases, the J end lost 2 bases, and 7 bases lay between the germline ends. Germline CDR1 reads SGDLS; CDR2 reads YYNGEE. This CDR3 contains 14 residues.

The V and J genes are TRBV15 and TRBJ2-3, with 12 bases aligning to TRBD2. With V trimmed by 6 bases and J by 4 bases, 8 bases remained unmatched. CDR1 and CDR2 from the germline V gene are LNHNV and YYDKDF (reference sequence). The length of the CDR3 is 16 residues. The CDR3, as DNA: TGTGCCACCAGTGCTAGCGGGGGGGCCGGGGCAGATACGCAGTATTTT. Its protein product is CATSASGGAGADTQYF.

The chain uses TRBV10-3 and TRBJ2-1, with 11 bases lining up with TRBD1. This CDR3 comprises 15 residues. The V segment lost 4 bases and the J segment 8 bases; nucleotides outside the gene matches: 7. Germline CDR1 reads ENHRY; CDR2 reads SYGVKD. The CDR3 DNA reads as TGTGCCATCAGTGGGGACAGGGGGATACCCGATGAGCAGTTCTTC. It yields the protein CAISGDRGIPDEQFF.

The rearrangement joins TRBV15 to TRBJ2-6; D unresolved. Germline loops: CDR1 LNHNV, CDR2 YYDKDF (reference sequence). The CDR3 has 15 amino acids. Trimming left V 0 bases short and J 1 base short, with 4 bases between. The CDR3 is CATSRDMSGANVLTF. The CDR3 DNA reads TGTGCCACCAGCAGAGACATGTCTGGGGCCAACGTCCTGACTTTC.

CDR3 bases: TGCGCCAGCAGCTTGGTTACAGATCAAGAGACCCAGTACTTC. Protein: CASSLVTDQETQYF. This chain uses TRBV5-1 with TRBJ2-5; no definite D call. Deletions cut 0 bases from V and 2 bases from J, with 8 bases between. This CDR3 comprises 14 residues. Germline-derived CDR1 and CDR2 are SGHRS and YFSETQ.

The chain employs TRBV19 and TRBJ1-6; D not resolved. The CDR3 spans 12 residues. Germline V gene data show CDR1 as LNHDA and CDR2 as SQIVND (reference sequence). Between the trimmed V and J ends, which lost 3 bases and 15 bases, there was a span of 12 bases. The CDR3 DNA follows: TGTGCCAGTAGTATGGGCTCCCTTTACCTCCACTTT. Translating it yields CASSMGSLYLHF.

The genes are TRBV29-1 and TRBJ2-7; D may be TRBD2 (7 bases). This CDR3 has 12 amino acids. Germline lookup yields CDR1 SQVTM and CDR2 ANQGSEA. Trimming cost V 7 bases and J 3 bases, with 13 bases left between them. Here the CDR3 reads CSAGGHGYEQYF. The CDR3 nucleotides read TGCAGCGCGGGGGGACACGGCTACGAGCAGTACTTC.

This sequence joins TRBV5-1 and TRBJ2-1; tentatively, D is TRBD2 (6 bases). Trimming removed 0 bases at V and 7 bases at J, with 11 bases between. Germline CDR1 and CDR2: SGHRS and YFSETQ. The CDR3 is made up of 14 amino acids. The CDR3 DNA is TGCGCCAGCAGCTTGGGGACTACGGGTAATGAGCAGTTCTTC. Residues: CASSLGTTGNEQFF.

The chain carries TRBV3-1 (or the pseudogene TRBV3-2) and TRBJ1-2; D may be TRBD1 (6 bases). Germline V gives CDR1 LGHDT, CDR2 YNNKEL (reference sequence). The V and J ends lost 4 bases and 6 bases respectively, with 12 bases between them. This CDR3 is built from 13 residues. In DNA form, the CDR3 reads TGTGCCAGCAGCCCGACAGGAGTGAATGGCTACACCTTC. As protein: CASSPTGVNGYTF.

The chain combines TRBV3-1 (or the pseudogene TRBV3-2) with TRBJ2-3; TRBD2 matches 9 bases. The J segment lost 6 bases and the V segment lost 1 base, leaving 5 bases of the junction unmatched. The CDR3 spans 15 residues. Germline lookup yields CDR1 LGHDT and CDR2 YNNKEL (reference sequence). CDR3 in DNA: TGTGCCAGCAGCCAAGTAGCGGGAGACGAGGATACGCAGTATTTT. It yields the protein CASSQVAGDEDTQYF.

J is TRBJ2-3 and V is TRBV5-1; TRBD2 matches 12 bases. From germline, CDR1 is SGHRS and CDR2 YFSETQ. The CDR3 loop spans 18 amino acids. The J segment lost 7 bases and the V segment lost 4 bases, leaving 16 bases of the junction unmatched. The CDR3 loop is CASSLIPTSGSPENTQYF. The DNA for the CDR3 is TGCGCCAGCAGCCTGATCCCGACTAGCGGGAGCCCAGAAAATACGCAGTATTTT.